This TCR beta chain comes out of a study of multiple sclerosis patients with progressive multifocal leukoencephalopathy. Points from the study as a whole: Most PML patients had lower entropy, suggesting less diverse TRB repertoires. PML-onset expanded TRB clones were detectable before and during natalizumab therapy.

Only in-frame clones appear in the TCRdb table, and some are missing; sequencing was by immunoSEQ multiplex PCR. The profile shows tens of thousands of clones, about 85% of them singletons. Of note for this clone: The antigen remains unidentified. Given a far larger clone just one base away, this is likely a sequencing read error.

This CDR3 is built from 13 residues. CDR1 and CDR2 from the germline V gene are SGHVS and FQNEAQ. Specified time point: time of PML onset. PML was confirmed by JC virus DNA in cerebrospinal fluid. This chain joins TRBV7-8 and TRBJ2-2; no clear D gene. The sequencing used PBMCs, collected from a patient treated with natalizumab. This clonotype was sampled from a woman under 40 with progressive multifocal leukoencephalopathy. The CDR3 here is CVSSPLLGGELFF. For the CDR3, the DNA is TGTGTCAGCAGCCCTTTACTGGGCGGGGAGCTGTTTTTT.